Listed here is a single TCR beta chain. This sample is drawn from a study of T cell responses to AZD1222 COVID-19 vaccine. The data were produced by immunoSEQ multiplex PCR, yet TCRdb's version contains in-frame clones alone and is incomplete. The sample has roughly 140,000 clones; 88% are singletons. Per the germline V gene, CDR1 is SGDLS and CDR2 is YYNGEE. V trimming: 2 bases; J trimming: 6 bases; junction bases outside the gene matches: 10. CDR3 length: 15 residues. This TCR came from an adult who received the AZD1222 COVID-19 vaccine. The chain recombines TRBV9 with TRBJ1-1; TRBD1 agrees at 7 bases. The starting material was peripheral blood, obtained 28 days after the second AZD1222 dose. The CDR3 nucleotides are TGTGCCAGCAGCGTGGAAGGGGGCTTTATGGCTGAAGCTTTCTTT. It translates to CASSVEGGFMAEAFF. The full variable domain, with the rest looked up from reference TRBV9 and TRBJ1-1, is DSGVTQTPKHLITATGQRVTLRCSPRSGDLSVYWYQQSLDQGLQFLIQYYNGEERAKGNILERFSAQQFPDLHSELNLSSLELGDSALYFCASSVEGGFMAEAFFGQGTRLTVV.